This paragraph reports one T cell receptor (beta chain). Its antigen is unknown. Method: immunoSEQ multiplex PCR; TCRdb's copy keeps in-frame clones and lacks some. The table includes about 2.4 million clones, over 85% detected once. This sample stems from a study of shared clonotypes between healthy human individuals. Study conclusions and caveats: Clonotype sharing levels among donors were expected to vary with sequencing depth. When naive CD4 clonotypes were compared across a few donors, about 4.8% were shared. Sampling was confined to blood; repertoires within tissues likely differ.

This TCR was recovered from a young man in good health. Some clones in this sample may be carry-over from other donors' samples. Material: naive CD4+ T cells from PBMCs. Subset specified: CD45RA+ positively selected.

The CDR3 DNA follows: TGTGCCAGCAGCTTAGAGGCCTCGGGTGCGGGAGGGCCTCGCGAGCAGTACTTC. Translating it yields CASSLEASGAGGPREQYF. The chain joins TRBV11-2 to TRBJ2-7; 9 bases agree with TRBD2. Losses at the gene ends were 0 bases for V and 6 bases for J; bases not matched to a gene: 15. The CDR3 runs 18 residues. Germline CDR1 is SGHAT and CDR2 is FQNNGV.